The 25 T cell receptor beta chains presented below share a single source sample, sequenced in a study of blood T cell repertoires in COVID-19. TCRdb's copy holds only in-frame clones and misses some; the assay was immunoSEQ multiplex PCR. This sample has fewer than 250,000 clones; about 90% occur once, and the top ten carry around 0.84%. What was sequenced was peripheral blood. The source is a man in his 60s with COVID-19, enrolled during active disease.

This CDR3 is CASRQQGQRGYTF. CDR3 coding DNA: TGTGCCAGCAGGCAACAGGGGCAAAGAGGCTACACCTTC. The chain joins TRBV6-5 to TRBJ1-2; 7 bases map to TRBD1. Germline V gene sequence: CDR1 MNHEY, CDR2 SVGAGI. V shed 6 bases, J shed 8 bases, and the junction held 9 bases outside the gene matches. CDR3 size: 13 residues.

This clone was detected once. The chain links TRBV6-5 to TRBJ1-2; D gene ambiguous. V lost 0 bases, J lost 5 bases, and 10 bases lay in between. This CDR3 contains 14 residues. Germline V gives CDR1 MNHEY, CDR2 SVGAGI. CDR3 in amino acids: CASSYSEGFYGYTF. The CDR3 DNA reads TGTGCCAGCAGTTACTCTGAGGGTTTTTATGGCTACACCTTC.

The chain is built from TRBV7-2 and TRBJ2-5, with D perhaps TRBD2 (6 bases). CDR1 and CDR2 from the germline V gene are SGHTA and FQGNSA. There are 14 residues in the CDR3. Trimming took off 1 base at V and 6 bases at J, with 12 bases between the two ends. DNA for the CDR3: TGTGCCAGCAGCTTAGAAGGAGGGATAAAGACCCAGTACTTC. Translation: CASSLEGGIKTQYF.

Ten or more counts support this clone. This chain uses TRBV29-1 with TRBJ1-6; tentatively, D is TRBD1 (6 bases). Deletions cut 7 bases from V and 5 bases from J, with 12 bases between. Germline values: CDR1 SQVTM, CDR2 ANQGSEA. There are 13 residues in the CDR3. The CDR3 loop is CSAKDSHNSPLHF. Written as DNA, the CDR3 is TGCAGCGCTAAGGACAGCCATAATTCACCCCTCCACTTT.

The chain carries TRBV19 and TRBJ2-7; D possibly corresponds to TRBD2 (5 bases). Trimming pared 0 bases from V and 7 bases from J, leaving 13 bases between. The V gene's germline CDR1 is LNHDA and CDR2 SQIVND (reference sequence). This CDR3 region has 14 residues. The CDR3 here is CASSIEPFSGEQYF. CDR3 nucleotide sequence: TGTGCCAGTAGTATAGAACCGTTTTCGGGGGAGCAGTACTTC.

This clone has a handful of counts. The chain recombines TRBV5-6 with TRBJ2-2; tentatively, D is TRBD1 (7 bases). Germline values: CDR1 SGHDT, CDR2 YYEEEE. The CDR3 totals 13 residues. Trimming left V 4 bases short and J 6 bases short, with 10 bases between. The CDR3, as DNA: TGTGCCAGCAGCCCCAGGGGGGCCGGGGAGCTGTTTTTT. Translation gives CASSPRGAGELFF.

This clone was recorded only once. This chain uses TRBV28 with TRBJ2-3; 13 nucleotides line up with TRBD2. Germline loops: CDR1 MDHEN, CDR2 SYDVKM. V trimming: 6 bases; J trimming: 7 bases; junction bases outside the gene matches: 10. This CDR3 spans 16 amino acids. The CDR3, as DNA: TGTGCCAGCAGCCGAGGACTAGCGGGAGCGAGGAATACGCAGTATTTT. This gives the protein CASSRGLAGARNTQYF.

The V call is TRBV9, the J call TRBJ2-7, with D possibly being TRBD1 (6 bases). With 0 bases removed from V and 2 bases from J, the gap between germline ends came to 12 bases. CDR3 length equals 15 residues. The germline gives CDR1 SGDLS, CDR2 YYNGEE. DNA of the CDR3: TGTGCCAGCAGCGTAGGTGATACAGGGACCTACGAGCAGTACTTC. Its protein is CASSVGDTGTYEQYF. Looking up the rest from reference TRBV9 and TRBJ2-7 gives the full variable domain: DSGVTQTPKHLITATGQRVTLRCSPRSGDLSVYWYQQSLDQGLQFLIQYYNGEERAKGNILERFSAQQFPDLHSELNLSSLELGDSALYFCASSVGDTGTYEQYFGPGTRLTVT.

The rearrangement uses TRBV5-5 and TRBJ2-5; no definite D call. This CDR3 is 13 amino acids long. CDR1 SGHKS and CDR2 YYEKEE come from the germline V gene (reference sequence). V lost 1 base, J lost 3 bases, and 7 bases lay in between. The CDR3 DNA follows: TGTGCCAGCAGCTTGACAGATAAAGAGACCCAGTACTTC. Translating it yields CASSLTDKETQYF.

This rearrangement joins TRBV5-6 to TRBJ1-2; D may be TRBD1 (6 bases). Germline values: CDR1 SGHDT, CDR2 YYEEEE. This CDR3 has 14 residues. V was cut by 0 bases and J by 4 bases, with 10 bases left in between. The CDR3 nucleotides read TGTGCCAGCAGCTTGGGACAGGCCTCCTATGGCTACACCTTC. Protein product: CASSLGQASYGYTF. Looking up the rest from reference TRBV5-6 and TRBJ1-2 gives the full variable domain: DAGVTQSPTHLIKTRGQQVTLRCSPKSGHDTVSWYQQALGQGPQFIFQYYEEEERQRGNFPDRFSGHQFPNYSSELNVNALLLGDSALYLCASSLGQASYGYTFGSGTRLTVV.

This clone was seen more than once but under ten times. CDR3 bases: TGTGCCATCAGTGCCACCGGGACAGGGGGCATGAACACTGAAGCTTTCTTT. Its translation is CAISATGTGGMNTEAFF. The chain combines TRBV10-3 with TRBJ1-1; TRBD1 matches 12 bases. The germline gives CDR1 ENHRY, CDR2 SYGVKD. The CDR3 extends over 17 amino acids. The V segment lost 4 bases and the J segment 0 bases; nucleotides outside the gene matches: 6.

The chain links TRBV30 to TRBJ2-7, with D perhaps TRBD1 (5 bases). Germline values: CDR1 GTSNPN, CDR2 SVGIG (reference sequence). This CDR3 contains 11 residues. Deletions cut 2 bases from V and 4 bases from J, with 6 bases between. The CDR3 sequence: CAWSSGYEQYF. The CDR3 DNA is TGTGCCTGGAGTTCAGGGTACGAGCAGTACTTC.

V and J are TRBV27 and TRBJ1-4, with TRBD1 matching 9 bases. The CDR3 length is 17 residues. Germline V gene sequence: CDR1 MNHEY, CDR2 SMNVEV (reference sequence). V dropped 4 bases and J dropped 5; count of bases not matched to a gene: 11. The CDR3 protein is CASSSLRDRAGNEKLFF. The CDR3 nucleotides are TGTGCCAGCAGTTCCCTCCGGGACAGGGCAGGGAATGAAAAACTGTTTTTT. Together with reference TRBV27 and TRBJ1-4, the CDR3 gives the full variable domain: EAQVTQNPRYLITVTGKKLTVTCSQNMNHEYMSWYRQDPGLGLRQIYYSMNVEVTDKGDVPEGYKVSRKEKRNFPLILESPSPNQTSLYFCASSSLRDRAGNEKLFFGSGTQLSVL.

The chain joins TRBV5-1 to TRBJ2-2; 7 positions agree with TRBD1. The junction had 2 bases not matched to a gene; V was cut back by 5 bases and J by 4 bases. Germline V CDR1 and CDR2: SGHRS, YFSETQ. CDR3 size: 13 residues. The CDR3: CASRGQTTGELFF. The CDR3 DNA reads as TGCGCCAGCAGGGGACAGACCACCGGGGAGCTGTTTTTT.

The rearrangement joins TRBV25-1 to TRBJ2-2; 7 bases map to TRBD1. The CDR3 consists of 12 residues. V gave up 8 bases and J gave up 4 bases; unmatched junction bases: 1. CDR1 and CDR2 from the germline V gene are MGHDK and SYGVNS. The CDR3 DNA reads TGTGCCAGCTACAGGGGCACCGGGGAGCTGTTTTTT. This encodes CASYRGTGELFF.

The chain links TRBV7-9 to TRBJ2-1; TRBD2 is a possible D gene (6 bases). V gave up 1 base and J gave up 1 base, with 11 bases separating them. The CDR3 runs 16 residues. Germline V lookup: CDR1 SEHNR, CDR2 FQNEAQ (reference sequence). CDR3 loop: CASSLGGGTSYNEQFF. The DNA of the CDR3 is TGTGCCAGCAGCTTAGGAGGCGGGACGTCCTACAATGAGCAGTTCTTC. The full variable domain, in which reference TRBV7-9 and TRBJ2-1 provide the parts outside the CDR3, is DTGVSQNPRHKITKRGQNVTFRCDPISEHNRLYWYRQTLGQGPEFLTYFQNEAQLEKSRLLSDRFSAERPKGSFSTLEIQRTEQGDSAMYLCASSLGGGTSYNEQFFGPGTRLTVL.

The CDR3 loop is CASKRGLAGSDTQYF. The CDR3 bases are TGTGCCAGCAAGCGGGGACTAGCGGGATCAGATACGCAGTATTTT. The chain is built from TRBV28 and TRBJ2-3, with TRBD2 identical over 13 bases. CDR1 is MDHEN, CDR2 SYDVKM, per germline. The CDR3 is 15 amino acids. J was trimmed by 4 bases and V by 7 bases; bases with no gene match: 5.

The V gene is TRBV3-1 (or the pseudogene TRBV3-2), the J gene TRBJ2-2; TRBD2 aligns across 9 bases. CDR1 LGHDT and CDR2 YNNKEL come from the germline V gene (reference sequence). V shed 7 bases and J 4 bases; nucleotides not matched to a gene: 10. The CDR3 sequence is 16 residues long. The CDR3 nucleotides are TGTGCCAGCACCAATAGCGGGAGTCGCAGCACCGGGGAGCTGTTTTTT. Translating it yields CASTNSGSRSTGELFF.

This clone was seen a single time. The V gene is TRBV13, the J gene TRBJ2-7; TRBD2 matches 10 bases. V was clipped by 6 bases and J by 0 bases; unmatched bases: 2. The CDR3 has 14 amino acids. Germline V gives CDR1 PRHDT, CDR2 FYEKMQ (reference sequence). CDR3 nucleotides: TGTGCCAGCAGAGGACTAGCGGCCTCCTACGAGCAGTACTTC. Protein product: CASRGLAASYEQYF.

The chain recombines TRBV7-9 with TRBJ1-3; no firm D call. Deletions cut 1 base from V and 0 bases from J, with 10 bases between. CDR3 length: 16 residues. Germline CDR1 is SEHNR and CDR2 is FQNEAQ (reference sequence). CDR3 DNA: TGTGCCAGCAGCTTAGACAACAACTACTCTGGAAACACCATATATTTT. It specifies CASSLDNNYSGNTIYF.

The rearrangement uses TRBV10-1 and TRBJ1-5; 8 bases agree with TRBD1. Germline V gene data show CDR1 as WNHNN and CDR2 as SYGVQD (reference sequence). With 8 bases clipped from V and 8 bases from J, the junction kept 5 bases outside the gene matches. This CDR3 has 12 residues. The CDR3 loop reads CASGQGSKPQHF. The CDR3 nucleotides read TGCGCCAGCGGACAGGGTAGCAAGCCCCAGCATTTT.

A single count supports this clone. This sequence joins TRBV6-5 and TRBJ1-1, with 7 bases fitting TRBD1. Germline V gene sequence: CDR1 MNHEY, CDR2 SVGAGI. J was trimmed by 3 bases and V by 2 bases; bases with no gene match: 3. This CDR3 region has 14 residues. The CDR3 here is CASSYGGGYTEAFF. DNA of the CDR3: TGTGCCAGCAGTTACGGAGGGGGCTACACTGAAGCTTTCTTT.

The chain is built from TRBV4-1 and TRBJ1-6; TRBD1 matches 7 bases. The germline V gene has CDR1 MGHRA and CDR2 YSYEKL. The J segment lost 9 bases and the V segment lost 5 bases, leaving 10 bases of the junction unmatched. This CDR3 has 15 amino acids. CDR3: CASSSFDRDISPLHF. The CDR3 bases are TGCGCCAGCAGCTCGTTCGACAGGGACATTTCACCCCTCCACTTT.

The chain is built from TRBV19 and TRBJ1-1; D not certain. Looked up from germline, CDR1 is LNHDA and CDR2 is SQIVND (reference sequence). The CDR3 is 17 residues long. Trimming shortened V by 3 bases and J by 1 base, and 18 bases separated the two germline ends. DNA of the CDR3: TGTGCCAGTAGTATTCGGGGATTGACATTGCGGAACACTGAAGCTTTCTTT. Translated, it gives CASSIRGLTLRNTEAFF.

The chain recombines TRBV2 with TRBJ1-5, with 8 bases aligning to TRBD1. Germline lookup yields CDR1 SNHLY and CDR2 FYNNEI. CDR3 length: 14 residues. J gave up 2 bases and V 4 bases, and 1 base lay outside the gene matches. In nucleotides, the CDR3 is TGTGCCAGCAGTGTGACAGGGGGCAATCAGCCCCAGCATTTT. It codes for CASSVTGGNQPQHF.